Listed below are T cell receptor beta chains from one sample, sequenced in a study of T cells in Graves' hyperthyroidism and ophthalmopathy. TCRdb re-derived calls from the multiplex PCR reads in MiXCR, one entry per CDR3 protein. The top ten clones hold about 50% of a sample with some 180,000 distinct CDR3 sequences, 17% of them seen once. The sample taken for sequencing was blood. Receptors originate from a woman in her 50s with Graves' hyperthyroidism. Both conserved end residues are part of each CDR3. Each record gives: D gene, V gene, J gene, clone size, CDR3 DNA, CDR3 protein. A D gene is named only where the DNA matches it firmly. Size values are once, few and many counts, or a class for expanded clones, and some rows have none.

D gene: .
V gene: TRBV11-3
J gene: TRBJ1-2
clone size: many
CDR3 DNA: TGTGCCAGCAGCTCCTACCGCGGGGTTGACAGCTTCTATGGCTACACCTTC
CDR3 protein: CASSSYRGVDSFYGYTF

D gene: .
V gene: TRBV30
J gene: TRBJ1-2
clone size: .
CDR3 DNA: TGTGCCTGGAGTACGGGCCCTTCCTATGGCTACACCTTC
CDR3 protein: CAWSTGPSYGYTF

D gene: .
V gene: TRBV11-3
J gene: TRBJ1-1
clone size: many
CDR3 DNA: TGTGCCAGCAGCTTAGGCCGGGGGCCAAACACTGAAGCTTTCTTT
CDR3 protein: CASSLGRGPNTEAFF

D gene: .
V gene: TRBV4-1
J gene: TRBJ2-7
clone size: .
CDR3 DNA: TGCGCCAGCAGCCAAGTGAGGGACAACTACGAGCAGTACTTC
CDR3 protein: CASSQVRDNYEQYF

D gene: TRBD2
V gene: TRBV5-1
J gene: TRBJ2-1
clone size: many
CDR3 DNA: TGCGCCAGCAGCTTGACTAGCGGTAACTCCTACAATGAGCAGTTCTTC
CDR3 protein: CASSLTSGNSYNEQFF

D gene: .
V gene: TRBV5-5
J gene: TRBJ1-1
clone size: few
CDR3 DNA: TGTGCCAGCAGCTTGCGGTGGGGGTGGATTGGTGAAGCTTTCTTT
CDR3 protein: CASSLRWGWIGEAFF

D gene: .
V gene: TRBV27
J gene: TRBJ2-7
clone size: many
CDR3 DNA: TGTGCCAGCAGTTTATTCCCTCCCCCTACCTACGAGCAGTACTTC
CDR3 protein: CASSLFPPPTYEQYF

D gene: .
V gene: TRBV30
J gene: TRBJ1-6
clone size: .
CDR3 DNA: TGTGCCTGGAGCGTAAATCCACCCCTCCACTTT
CDR3 protein: CAWSVNPPLHF

D gene: TRBD1
V gene: TRBV11-2
J gene: TRBJ2-2
clone size: many
CDR3 DNA: TGTGCCAGCAGCGACGGACAGGGCCTCGGGAACACCGGGGAGCTGTTTTTT
CDR3 protein: CASSDGQGLGNTGELFF

D gene: .
V gene: TRBV7-9
J gene: TRBJ1-3
clone size: few
CDR3 DNA: TGTGCCAGCAGCTTAGATCAGGGCAGCCGAAACACCATATATTTT
CDR3 protein: CASSLDQGSRNTIYF

D gene: .
V gene: TRBV6-2/TRBV6-3
J gene: TRBJ1-4
clone size: few
CDR3 DNA: TGTGCCAGCAGTCGCCGCTCGGGGGCGCTAAATGAAAAACTGTTTTTT
CDR3 protein: CASSRRSGALNEKLFF

D gene: .
V gene: TRBV3-1
J gene: TRBJ1-1
clone size: many
CDR3 DNA: TGTGCCAGCAGCCCCCCGGGGGAGAACACTGAAGCTTTCTTT
CDR3 protein: CASSPPGENTEAFF

D gene: TRBD1
V gene: TRBV7-9
J gene: TRBJ2-1
clone size: .
CDR3 DNA: TGTGCCATCCGACAGGGGTCCTACAATGAGCAGTTCTTC
CDR3 protein: CAIRQGSYNEQFF

D gene: .
V gene: TRBV28
J gene: TRBJ2-1
clone size: .
CDR3 DNA: TGTGCCAGCCGAACCGACAGCCCCGGAGAGCAGTTCTTC
CDR3 protein: CASRTDSPGEQFF

D gene: TRBD1
V gene: TRBV24-1
J gene: TRBJ2-1
clone size: many
CDR3 DNA: TGTGCCACCAGTGATTTGCCTTCGGGACAGGTGGGCGACAATGAGCAGTTCTTC
CDR3 protein: CATSDLPSGQVGDNEQFF

D gene: TRBD1
V gene: TRBV7-9
J gene: TRBJ2-1
clone size: .
CDR3 DNA: TGTGCCAGCAGCTTGGGGGACAGCCCTAGTAGCAATGAGCAGTTCTTC
CDR3 protein: CASSLGDSPSSNEQFF